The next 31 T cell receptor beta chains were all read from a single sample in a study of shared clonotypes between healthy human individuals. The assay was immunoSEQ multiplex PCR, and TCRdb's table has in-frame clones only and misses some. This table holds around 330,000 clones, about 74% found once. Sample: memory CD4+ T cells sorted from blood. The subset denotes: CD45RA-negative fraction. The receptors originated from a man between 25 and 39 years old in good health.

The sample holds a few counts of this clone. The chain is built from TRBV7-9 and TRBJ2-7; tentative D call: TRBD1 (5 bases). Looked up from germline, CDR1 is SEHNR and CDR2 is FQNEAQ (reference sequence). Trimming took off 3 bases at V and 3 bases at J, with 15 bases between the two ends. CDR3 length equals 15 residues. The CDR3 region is CASSFSGKADYEQYF. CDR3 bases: TGTGCCAGCAGCTTCTCAGGGAAGGCTGACTACGAGCAGTACTTC.

Written as DNA, the CDR3 is TGCGCCAGCAGTACAGGGCTTGACTATGGCTACACCTTC. Residues: CASSTGLDYGYTF. This rearrangement joins TRBV4-1 to TRBJ1-2; possibly TRBD1 for D (6 bases). The CDR3 spans 13 residues. V shed 6 bases and J shed 3 bases, with 11 bases lying between them. The germline CDR1 and CDR2 sequences are MGHRA and YSYEKL.

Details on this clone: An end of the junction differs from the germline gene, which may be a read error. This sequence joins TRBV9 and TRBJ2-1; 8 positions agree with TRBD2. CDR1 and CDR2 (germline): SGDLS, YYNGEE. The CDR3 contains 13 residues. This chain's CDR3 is CASSVSLAGPTLF. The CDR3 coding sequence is TGTGCCAGCAGCGTCTCATTAGCGGGACCTACCCTCTTC.

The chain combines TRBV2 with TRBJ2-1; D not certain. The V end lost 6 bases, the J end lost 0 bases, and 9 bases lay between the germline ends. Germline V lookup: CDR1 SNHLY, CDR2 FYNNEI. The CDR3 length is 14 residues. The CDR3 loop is CASRAASSYNEQFF. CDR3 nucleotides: TGTGCCAGCAGGGCGGCCAGCTCCTACAATGAGCAGTTCTTC.

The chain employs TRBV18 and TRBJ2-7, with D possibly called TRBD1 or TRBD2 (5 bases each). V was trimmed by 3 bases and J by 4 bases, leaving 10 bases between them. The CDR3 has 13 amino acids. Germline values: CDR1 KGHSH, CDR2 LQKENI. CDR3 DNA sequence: TGTGCCAGCTCACCGGGGGTCGGGTACGAGCAGTACTTC. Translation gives CASSPGVGYEQYF. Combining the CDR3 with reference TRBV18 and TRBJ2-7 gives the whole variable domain NAGVMQNPRHLVRRRGQEARLRCSPMKGHSHVYWYRQLPEEGLKFMVYLQKENIIDESGMPKERFSAEFPKEGPSILRIQQVVRGDSAAYFCASSPGVGYEQYFGPGTRLTVT.

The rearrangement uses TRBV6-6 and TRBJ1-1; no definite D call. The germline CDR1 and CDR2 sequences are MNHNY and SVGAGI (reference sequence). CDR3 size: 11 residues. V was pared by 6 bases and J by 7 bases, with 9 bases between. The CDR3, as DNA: TGTGCCAGCAGGCGGACCGATGAAGCTTTCTTT. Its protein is CASRRTDEAFF.

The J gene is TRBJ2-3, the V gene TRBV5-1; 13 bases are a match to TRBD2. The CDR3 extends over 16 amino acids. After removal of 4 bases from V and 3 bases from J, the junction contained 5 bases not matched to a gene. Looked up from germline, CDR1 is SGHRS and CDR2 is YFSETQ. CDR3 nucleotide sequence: TGCGCCAGCAGCCTACTAGCGGGAGGGCGGACAGATACGCAGTATTTT. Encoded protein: CASSLLAGGRTDTQYF.

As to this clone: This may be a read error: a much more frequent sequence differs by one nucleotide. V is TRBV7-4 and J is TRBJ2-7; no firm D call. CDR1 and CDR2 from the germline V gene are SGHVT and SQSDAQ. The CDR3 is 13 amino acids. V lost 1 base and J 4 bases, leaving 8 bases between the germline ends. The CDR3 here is CASSLEAEYEQYF. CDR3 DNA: TGTGCCAGCAGCTTAGAGGCAGAATACGAGCAGTACTTC.

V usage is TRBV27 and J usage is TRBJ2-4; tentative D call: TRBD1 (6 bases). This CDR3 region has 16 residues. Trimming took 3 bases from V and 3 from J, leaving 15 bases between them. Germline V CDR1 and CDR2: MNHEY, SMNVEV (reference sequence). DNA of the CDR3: TGTGCCAGCAGTTTCGCCAGGGGTCGAGGCAAAAACATTCAGTACTTC. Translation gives CASSFARGRGKNIQYF.

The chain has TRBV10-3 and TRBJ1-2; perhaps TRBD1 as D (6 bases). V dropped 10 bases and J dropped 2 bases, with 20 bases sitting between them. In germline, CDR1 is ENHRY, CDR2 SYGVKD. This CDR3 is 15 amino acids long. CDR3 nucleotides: TGTGCCACCCATTCGGACAGATCTTCGAACTATGGCTACACCTTC. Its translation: CATHSDRSSNYGYTF.

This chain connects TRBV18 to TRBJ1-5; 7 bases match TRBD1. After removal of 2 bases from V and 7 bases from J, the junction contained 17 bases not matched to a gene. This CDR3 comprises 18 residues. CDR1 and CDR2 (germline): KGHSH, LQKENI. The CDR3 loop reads CASSPVGVFTGVQQPQHF. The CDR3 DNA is TGTGCCAGCTCACCAGTCGGCGTATTTACAGGGGTTCAGCAGCCCCAGCATTTT.

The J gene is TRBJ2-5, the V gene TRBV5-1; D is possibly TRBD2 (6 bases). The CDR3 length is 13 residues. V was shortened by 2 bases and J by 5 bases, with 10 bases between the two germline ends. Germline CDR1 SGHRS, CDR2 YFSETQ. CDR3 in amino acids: CASSLIRGETQYF. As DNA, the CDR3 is TGCGCCAGCAGCTTAATACGGGGGGAGACCCAGTACTTC.

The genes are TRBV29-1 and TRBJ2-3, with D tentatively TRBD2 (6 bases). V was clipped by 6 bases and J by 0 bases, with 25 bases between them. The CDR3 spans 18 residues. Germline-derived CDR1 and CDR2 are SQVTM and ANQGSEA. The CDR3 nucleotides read TGCAGCGTATCCGGTCGGCCCCGGTGGACTAAAAGCACAGATACGCAGTATTTT. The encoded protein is CSVSGRPRWTKSTDTQYF.

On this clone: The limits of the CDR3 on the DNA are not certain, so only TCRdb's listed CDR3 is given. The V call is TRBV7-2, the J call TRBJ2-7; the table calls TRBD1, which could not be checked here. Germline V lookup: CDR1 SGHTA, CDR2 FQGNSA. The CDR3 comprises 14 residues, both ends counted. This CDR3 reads CASSFRARAGEQYF.

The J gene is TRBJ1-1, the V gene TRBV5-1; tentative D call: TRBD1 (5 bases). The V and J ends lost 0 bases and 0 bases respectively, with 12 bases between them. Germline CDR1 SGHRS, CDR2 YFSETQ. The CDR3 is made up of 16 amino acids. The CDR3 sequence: CASSLVGTGVNTEAFF. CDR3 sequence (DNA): TGCGCCAGCAGCTTGGTAGGTACAGGAGTGAACACTGAAGCTTTCTTT.

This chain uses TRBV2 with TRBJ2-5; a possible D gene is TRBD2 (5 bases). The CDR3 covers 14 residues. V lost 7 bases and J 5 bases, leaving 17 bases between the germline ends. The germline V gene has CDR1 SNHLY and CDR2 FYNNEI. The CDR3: CASTGGIRSETQYF. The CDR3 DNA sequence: TGTGCCAGCACTGGAGGAATAAGATCCGAGACCCAGTACTTC. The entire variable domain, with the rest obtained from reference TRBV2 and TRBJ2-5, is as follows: EPEVTQTPSHQVTQMGQEVILRCVPISNHLYFYWYRQILGQKVEFLVSFYNNEISEKSEIFDDQFSVERPDGSNFTLKIRSTKLEDSAMYFCASTGGIRSETQYFGPGTRLLVL.

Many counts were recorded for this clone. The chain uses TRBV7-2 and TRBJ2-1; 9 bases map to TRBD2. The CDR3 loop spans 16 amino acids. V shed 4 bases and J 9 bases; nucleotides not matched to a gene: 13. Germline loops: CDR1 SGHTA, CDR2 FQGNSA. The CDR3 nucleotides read TGTGCCAGCAGCTCCTCAGGGGGACTAGCCGGTGGTGAGCAGTTCTTC. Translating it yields CASSSSGGLAGGEQFF.

The CDR3, as DNA: TGTGCCAGCAGCTTATTTCAGGGGGCAACTGAAGCTTTCTTT. Translation: CASSLFQGATEAFF. V and J are TRBV11-3 and TRBJ1-1, with TRBD1 identical over 8 bases. From germline, CDR1 is SGHNT and CDR2 YENEEA. J lost 5 bases, V lost 2 bases, and 4 bases had no gene match. The CDR3 is 14 amino acids.

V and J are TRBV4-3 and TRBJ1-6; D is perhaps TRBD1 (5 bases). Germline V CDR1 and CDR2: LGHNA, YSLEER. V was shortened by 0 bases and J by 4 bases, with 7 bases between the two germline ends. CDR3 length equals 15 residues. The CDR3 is CASSQDGGYNSPLHF. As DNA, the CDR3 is TGCGCCAGCAGCCAAGATGGGGGATATAATTCACCCCTCCACTTT.

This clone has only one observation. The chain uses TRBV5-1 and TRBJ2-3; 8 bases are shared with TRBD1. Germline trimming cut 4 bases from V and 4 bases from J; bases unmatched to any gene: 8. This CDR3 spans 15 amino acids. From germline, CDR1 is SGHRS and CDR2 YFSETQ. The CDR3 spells CASSIGQGNADTQYF. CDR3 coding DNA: TGCGCCAGCAGCATAGGACAGGGTAATGCAGATACGCAGTATTTT.

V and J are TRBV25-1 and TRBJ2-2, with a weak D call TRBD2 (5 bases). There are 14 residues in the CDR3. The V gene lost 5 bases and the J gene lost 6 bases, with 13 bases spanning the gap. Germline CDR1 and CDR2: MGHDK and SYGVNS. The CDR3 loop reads CASSSPRAAGELFF. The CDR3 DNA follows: TGTGCCAGCAGTTCCCCGCGGGCGGCCGGGGAGCTGTTTTTT.

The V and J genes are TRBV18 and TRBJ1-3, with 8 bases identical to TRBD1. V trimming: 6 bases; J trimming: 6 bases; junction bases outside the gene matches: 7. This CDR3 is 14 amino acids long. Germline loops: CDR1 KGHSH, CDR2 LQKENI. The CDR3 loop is CASSGTGGQNTIYF. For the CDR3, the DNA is TGTGCCAGCTCGGGAACAGGGGGACAAAACACCATATATTTT.

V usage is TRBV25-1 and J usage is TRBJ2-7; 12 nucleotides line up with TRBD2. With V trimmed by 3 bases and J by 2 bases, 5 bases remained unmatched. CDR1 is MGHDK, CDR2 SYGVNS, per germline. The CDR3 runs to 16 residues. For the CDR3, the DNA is TGTGCCAGCAGTGACCCGAGACTAGCGGGAGCCTACGAGCAGTACTTC. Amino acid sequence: CASSDPRLAGAYEQYF.

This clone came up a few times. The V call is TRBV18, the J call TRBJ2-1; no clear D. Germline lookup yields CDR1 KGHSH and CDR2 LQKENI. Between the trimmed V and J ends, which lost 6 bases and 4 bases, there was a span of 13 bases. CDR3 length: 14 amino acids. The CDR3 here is CASSPSHTYNEQFF. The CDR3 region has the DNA TGTGCCAGCTCCCCCAGTCACACTTACAATGAGCAGTTCTTC. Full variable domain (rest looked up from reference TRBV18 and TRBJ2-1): NAGVMQNPRHLVRRRGQEARLRCSPMKGHSHVYWYRQLPEEGLKFMVYLQKENIIDESGMPKERFSAEFPKEGPSILRIQQVVRGDSAAYFCASSPSHTYNEQFFGPGTRLTVL.

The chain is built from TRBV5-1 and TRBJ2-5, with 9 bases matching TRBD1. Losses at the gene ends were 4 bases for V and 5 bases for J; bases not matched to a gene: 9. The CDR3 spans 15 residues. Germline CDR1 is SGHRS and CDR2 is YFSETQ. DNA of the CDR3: TGCGCCAGCAGCCCTAAAACCGGGACAGGGGAGACCCAGTACTTC. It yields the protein CASSPKTGTGETQYF.

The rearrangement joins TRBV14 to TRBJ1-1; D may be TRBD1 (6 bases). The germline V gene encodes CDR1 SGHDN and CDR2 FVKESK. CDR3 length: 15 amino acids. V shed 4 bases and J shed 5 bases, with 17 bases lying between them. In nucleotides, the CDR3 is TGTGCCAGCAGCCCCTCCAGGGGAGGGAGGACTGAAGCTTTCTTT. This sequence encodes CASSPSRGGRTEAFF.

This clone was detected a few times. CDR3 sequence (DNA): TGTGCCATCAGCACCGGACAACCCCAAGAGACCCAGTACTTC. Its translation is CAISTGQPQETQYF. The rearrangement links TRBV10-3 to TRBJ2-5, with D maybe TRBD1 (5 bases). The CDR3 is 14 residues long. V lost 6 bases and J lost 1, with 12 bases in between. Germline loops: CDR1 ENHRY, CDR2 SYGVKD.

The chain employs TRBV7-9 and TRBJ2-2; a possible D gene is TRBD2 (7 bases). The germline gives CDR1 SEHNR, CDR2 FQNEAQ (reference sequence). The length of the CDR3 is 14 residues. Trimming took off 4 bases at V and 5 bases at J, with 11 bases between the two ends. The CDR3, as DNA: TGTGCCAGCAGCTCTAGCGGACAGACCGGGGAGCTGTTTTTT. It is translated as CASSSSGQTGELFF.

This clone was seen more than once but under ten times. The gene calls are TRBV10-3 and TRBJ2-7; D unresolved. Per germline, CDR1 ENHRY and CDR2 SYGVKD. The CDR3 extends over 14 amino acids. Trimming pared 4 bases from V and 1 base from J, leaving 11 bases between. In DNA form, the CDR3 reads TGTGCCATCAGTGGCCCGAGGCAATCCTACGAGCAGTACTTC. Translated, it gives CAISGPRQSYEQYF.

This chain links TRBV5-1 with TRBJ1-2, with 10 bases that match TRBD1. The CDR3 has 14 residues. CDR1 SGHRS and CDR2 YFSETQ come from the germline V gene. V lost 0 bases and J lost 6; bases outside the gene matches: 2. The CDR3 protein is CASSLGQGADGYTF. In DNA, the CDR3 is TGCGCCAGCAGCTTGGGACAGGGGGCGGATGGCTACACCTTC.

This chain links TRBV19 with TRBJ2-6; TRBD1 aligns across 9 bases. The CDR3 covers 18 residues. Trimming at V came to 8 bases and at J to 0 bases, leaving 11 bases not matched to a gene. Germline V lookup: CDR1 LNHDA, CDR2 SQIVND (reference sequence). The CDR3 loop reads CASLTGGAPLSGANVLTF. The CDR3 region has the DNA TGTGCCAGTCTTACAGGGGGCGCCCCCCTCTCTGGGGCCAACGTCCTGACTTTC.